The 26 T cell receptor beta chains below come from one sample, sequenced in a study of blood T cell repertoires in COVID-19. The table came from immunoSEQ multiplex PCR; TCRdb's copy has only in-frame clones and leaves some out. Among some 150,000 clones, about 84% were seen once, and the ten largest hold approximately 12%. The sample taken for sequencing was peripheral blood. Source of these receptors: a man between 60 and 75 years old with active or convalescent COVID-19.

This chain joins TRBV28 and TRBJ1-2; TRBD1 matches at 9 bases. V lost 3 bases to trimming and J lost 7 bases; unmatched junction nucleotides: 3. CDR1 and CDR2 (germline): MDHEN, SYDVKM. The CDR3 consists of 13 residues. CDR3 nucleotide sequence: TGTGCCAGCAGTTTGTTGACAGGGGGTGGCTACACCTTC. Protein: CASSLLTGGGYTF.

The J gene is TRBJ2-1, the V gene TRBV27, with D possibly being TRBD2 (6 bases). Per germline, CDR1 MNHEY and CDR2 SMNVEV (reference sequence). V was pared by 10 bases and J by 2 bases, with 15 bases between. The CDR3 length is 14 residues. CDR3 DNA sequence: TGTGCCATCGCCCGGGGGAAGGCCTACAATGAGCAGTTCTTC. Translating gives CAIARGKAYNEQFF.

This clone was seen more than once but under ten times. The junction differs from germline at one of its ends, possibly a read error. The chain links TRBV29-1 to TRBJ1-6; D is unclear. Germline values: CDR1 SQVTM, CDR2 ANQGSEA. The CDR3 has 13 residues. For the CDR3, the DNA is TGCAGCTACCGGGAGGGCTATGATTCACCCCTCCACTTT. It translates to CSYREGYDSPLHF. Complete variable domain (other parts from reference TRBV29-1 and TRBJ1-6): SAVISQKPSRDICQRGTSLTIQCQVDSQVTMMFWYRQQPGQSLTLIATANQGSEATYESGFVIDKFPISRPNLTFSTLTVSNMSPEDSSIYLCSYREGYDSPLHFGNGTRLTVT.

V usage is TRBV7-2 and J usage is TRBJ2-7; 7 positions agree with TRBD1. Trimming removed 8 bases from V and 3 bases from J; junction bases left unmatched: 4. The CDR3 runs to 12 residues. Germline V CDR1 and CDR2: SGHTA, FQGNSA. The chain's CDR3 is CASGGQHYEQYF. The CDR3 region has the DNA TGTGCCAGCGGGGGACAGCACTACGAGCAGTACTTC.

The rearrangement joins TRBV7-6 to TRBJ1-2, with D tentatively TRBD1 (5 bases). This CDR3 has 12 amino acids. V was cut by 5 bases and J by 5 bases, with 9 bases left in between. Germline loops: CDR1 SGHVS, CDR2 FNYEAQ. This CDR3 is CASSIQGYGYTF. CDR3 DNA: TGTGCCAGCAGCATCCAGGGATATGGCTACACCTTC. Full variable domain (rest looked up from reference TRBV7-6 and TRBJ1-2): GAGVSQSPRYKVTKRGQDVALRCDPISGHVSLYWYRQALGQGPEFLTYFNYEAQQDKSGLPNDRFSAERPEGSISTLTIQRTEQRDSAMYRCASSIQGYGYTFGSGTRLTVV.

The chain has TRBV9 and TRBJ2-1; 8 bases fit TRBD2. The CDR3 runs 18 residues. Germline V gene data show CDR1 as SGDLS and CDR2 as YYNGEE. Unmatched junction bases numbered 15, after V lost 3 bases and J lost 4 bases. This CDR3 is CASSGSTSGKIGYNEQFF. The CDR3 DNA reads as TGTGCCAGCAGCGGATCCACTAGCGGCAAGATAGGTTACAATGAGCAGTTCTTC. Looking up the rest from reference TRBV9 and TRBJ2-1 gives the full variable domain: DSGVTQTPKHLITATGQRVTLRCSPRSGDLSVYWYQQSLDQGLQFLIQYYNGEERAKGNILERFSAQQFPDLHSELNLSSLELGDSALYFCASSGSTSGKIGYNEQFFGPGTRLTVL.

CDR3 amino acids: CASSASGVSYEQYF. The CDR3 DNA sequence: TGTGCCAGCAGCGCCAGCGGAGTGTCCTACGAGCAGTACTTC. The rearrangement links TRBV9 to TRBJ2-7; the D gene is possibly TRBD2 (5 bases). The CDR3 length is 14 residues. Germline lookup yields CDR1 SGDLS and CDR2 YYNGEE. The V end was cut by 3 bases, the J end by 1 base, with 11 bases between.

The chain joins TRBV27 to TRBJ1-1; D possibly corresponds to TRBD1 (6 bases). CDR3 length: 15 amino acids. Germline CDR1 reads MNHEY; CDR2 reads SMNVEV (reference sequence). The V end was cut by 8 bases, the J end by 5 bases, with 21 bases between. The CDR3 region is CASRRWGQGGTEAFF. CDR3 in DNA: TGTGCCAGCCGCAGATGGGGGCAGGGCGGAACTGAAGCTTTCTTT.

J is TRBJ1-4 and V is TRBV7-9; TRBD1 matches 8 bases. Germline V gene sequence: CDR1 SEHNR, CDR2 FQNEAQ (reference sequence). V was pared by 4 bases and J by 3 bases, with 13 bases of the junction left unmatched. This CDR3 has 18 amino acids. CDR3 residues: CASSSPSGPQGANEKLFF. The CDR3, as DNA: TGTGCCAGCAGCTCGCCTTCGGGCCCACAGGGGGCTAATGAAAAACTGTTTTTT. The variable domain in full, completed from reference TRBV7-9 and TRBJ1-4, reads DTGVSQNPRHKITKRGQNVTFRCDPISEHNRLYWYRQTLGQGPEFLTYFQNEAQLEKSRLLSDRFSAERPKGSFSTLEIQRTEQGDSAMYLCASSSPSGPQGANEKLFFGSGTQLSVL.

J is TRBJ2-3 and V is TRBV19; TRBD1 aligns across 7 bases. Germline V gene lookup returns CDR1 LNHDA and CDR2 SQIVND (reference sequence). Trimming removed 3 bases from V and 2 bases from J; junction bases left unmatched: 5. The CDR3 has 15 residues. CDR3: CASSMRTGSTDTQYF. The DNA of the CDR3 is TGTGCCAGTAGTATGAGGACAGGTTCCACAGATACGCAGTATTTT.

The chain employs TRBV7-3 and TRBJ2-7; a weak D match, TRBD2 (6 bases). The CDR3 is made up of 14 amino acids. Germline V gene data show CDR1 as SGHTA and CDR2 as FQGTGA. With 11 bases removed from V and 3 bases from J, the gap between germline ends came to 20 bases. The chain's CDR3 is CARKPLAAIYEQYF. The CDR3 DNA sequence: TGTGCCCGCAAGCCCTTAGCGGCTATCTACGAGCAGTACTTC.

This CDR3 is CASSRLTGSGGRNEQFF. CDR3 coding DNA: TGTGCCAGCAGCCGACTAACGGGGTCAGGGGGTAGGAATGAGCAGTTCTTC. V gene TRBV6-6 combines with J gene TRBJ2-1, with 7 nucleotides matching TRBD1. The CDR3 sequence is 17 residues long. Germline trimming cut 6 bases from V and 7 bases from J; bases unmatched to any gene: 18. CDR1 is MNHNY, CDR2 SVGAGI, per germline (reference sequence).

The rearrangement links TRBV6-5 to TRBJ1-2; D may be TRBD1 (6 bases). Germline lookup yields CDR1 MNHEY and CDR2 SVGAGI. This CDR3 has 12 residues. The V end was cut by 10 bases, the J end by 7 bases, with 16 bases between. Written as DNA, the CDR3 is TGTGCCACTTCGCAGGGCAGGGGTGGCTACACCTTC. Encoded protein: CATSQGRGGYTF.

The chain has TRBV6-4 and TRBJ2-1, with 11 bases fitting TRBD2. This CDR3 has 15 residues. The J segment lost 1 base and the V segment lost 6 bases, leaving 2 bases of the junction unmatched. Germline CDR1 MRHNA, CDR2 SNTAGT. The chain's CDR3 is CASSTSGGSYNEQFF. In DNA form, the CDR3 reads TGTGCCAGCAGCACTAGCGGGGGATCCTACAATGAGCAGTTCTTC.

CDR3: CSALGLHEGVNTEAFF. In nucleotides, the CDR3 is TGCAGCGCCCTAGGGCTTCACGAGGGAGTGAACACTGAAGCTTTCTTT. The J gene is TRBJ1-1, the V gene TRBV29-1; no firm D call. Trimming left V 7 bases short and J 0 bases short, with 21 bases between. Germline CDR1 is SQVTM and CDR2 is ANQGSEA. The CDR3 sequence is 16 residues long.

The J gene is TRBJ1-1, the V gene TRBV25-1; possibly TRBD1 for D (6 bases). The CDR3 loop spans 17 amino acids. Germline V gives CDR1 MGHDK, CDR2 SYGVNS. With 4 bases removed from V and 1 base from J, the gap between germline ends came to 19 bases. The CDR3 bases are TGTGCCAGCAGTGCTAATTTAGGGAAGACAGGGAACACTGAAGCTTTCTTT. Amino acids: CASSANLGKTGNTEAFF.

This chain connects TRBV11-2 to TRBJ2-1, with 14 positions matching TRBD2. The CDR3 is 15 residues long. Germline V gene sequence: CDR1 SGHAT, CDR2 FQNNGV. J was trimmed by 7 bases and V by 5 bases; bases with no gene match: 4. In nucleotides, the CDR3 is TGTGCCAGCAGCCCGGGACTAGCGGGAGTGAATGAGCAGTTCTTC. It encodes CASSPGLAGVNEQFF.

DNA for the CDR3: TGTGCCAGCAGTTGGACAGGGGGCGACGAGACCCAGTACTTC. Its translation: CASSWTGGDETQYF. This rearrangement joins TRBV27 to TRBJ2-5; 11 bases agree with TRBD1. The J segment lost 5 bases and the V segment lost 4 bases, leaving 3 bases of the junction unmatched. CDR3 length: 14 residues. The germline V gene encodes CDR1 MNHEY and CDR2 SMNVEV (reference sequence).

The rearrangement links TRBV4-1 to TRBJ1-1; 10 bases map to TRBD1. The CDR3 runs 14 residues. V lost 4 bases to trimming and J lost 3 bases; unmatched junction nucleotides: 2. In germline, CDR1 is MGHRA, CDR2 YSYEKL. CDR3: CASSLDRGYTEAFF. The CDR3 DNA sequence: TGCGCCAGCAGCCTGGACAGGGGGTACACTGAAGCTTTCTTT.

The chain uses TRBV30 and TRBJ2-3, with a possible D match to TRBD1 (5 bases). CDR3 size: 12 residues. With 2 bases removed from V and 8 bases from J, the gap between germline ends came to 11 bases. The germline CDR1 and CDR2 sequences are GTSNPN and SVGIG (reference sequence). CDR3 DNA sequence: TGTGCCTGGAGTCCCAGGGAAGGTACGCAGTATTTT. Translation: CAWSPREGTQYF.

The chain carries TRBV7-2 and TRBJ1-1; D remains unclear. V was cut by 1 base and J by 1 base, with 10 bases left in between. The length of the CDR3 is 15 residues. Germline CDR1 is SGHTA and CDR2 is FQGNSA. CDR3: CASSLVRVRNTEAFF. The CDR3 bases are TGTGCCAGCAGCTTAGTGCGTGTTCGGAACACTGAAGCTTTCTTT.

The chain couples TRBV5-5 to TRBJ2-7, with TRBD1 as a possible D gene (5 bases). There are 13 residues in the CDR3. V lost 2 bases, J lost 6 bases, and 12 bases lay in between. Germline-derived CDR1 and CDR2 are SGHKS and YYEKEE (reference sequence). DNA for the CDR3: TGTGCCAGCAGCTTAGGGGCCCAAGGCGAGCAGTACTTC. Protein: CASSLGAQGEQYF.

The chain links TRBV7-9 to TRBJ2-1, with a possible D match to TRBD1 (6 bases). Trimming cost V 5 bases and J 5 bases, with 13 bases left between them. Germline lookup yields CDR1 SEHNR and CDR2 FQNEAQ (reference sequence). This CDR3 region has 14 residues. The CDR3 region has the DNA TGTGCCAGCAGCATCCCTCCAGGGGACAATGAGCAGTTCTTC. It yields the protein CASSIPPGDNEQFF.

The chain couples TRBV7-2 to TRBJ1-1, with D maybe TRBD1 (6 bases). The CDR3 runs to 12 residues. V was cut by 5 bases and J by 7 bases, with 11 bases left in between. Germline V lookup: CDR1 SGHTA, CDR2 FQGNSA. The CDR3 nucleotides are TGTGCCAGCAGCCACTTGACAGGTGAAGCTTTCTTT. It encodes CASSHLTGEAFF.

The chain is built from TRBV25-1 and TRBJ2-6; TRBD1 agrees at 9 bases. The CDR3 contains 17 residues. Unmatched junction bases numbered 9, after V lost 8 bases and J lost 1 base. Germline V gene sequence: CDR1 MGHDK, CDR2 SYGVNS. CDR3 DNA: TGTGCCAGCGAGGGGGGACAGGGAGGATCTGGGGCCAACGTCCTGACTTTC. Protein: CASEGGQGGSGANVLTF.

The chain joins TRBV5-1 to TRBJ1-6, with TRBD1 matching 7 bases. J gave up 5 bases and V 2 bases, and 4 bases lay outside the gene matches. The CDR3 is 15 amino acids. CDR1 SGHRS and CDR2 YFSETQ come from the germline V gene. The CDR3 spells CASSLDRAHNSPLHF. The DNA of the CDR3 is TGCGCCAGCAGCTTAGACAGGGCCCATAATTCACCCCTCCACTTT.